A single sample is the source of the 30 T cell receptor beta chains below, sequenced in a study of blood T cell repertoires in COVID-19. TCRdb keeps only in-frame clones here, not all; method: immunoSEQ multiplex PCR. Of roughly 40,000 clones listed, almost 90% are singletons. Sequenced sample: peripheral blood. The receptors here all came from a man between 45 and 60 years old with active COVID-19.

The V call is TRBV7-9, the J call TRBJ2-5; TRBD2 matches 7 bases. The CDR3 loop spans 15 amino acids. Unmatched junction bases numbered 6, after V lost 0 bases and J lost 5 bases. Germline CDR1 reads SEHNR; CDR2 reads FQNEAQ (reference sequence). This CDR3 is CASSLARGGMETQYF. DNA of the CDR3: TGTGCCAGCAGCTTAGCGCGGGGAGGGATGGAGACCCAGTACTTC.

The rearrangement links TRBV28 to TRBJ2-5, with a tentative D call TRBD2 (6 bases). The germline V and J ends were trimmed by 6 bases and 2 bases, with 13 bases remaining between them. Germline assignment: CDR1 MDHEN and CDR2 SYDVKM. This CDR3 comprises 14 residues. DNA of the CDR3: TGTGCCAGCAGCCCGGGGGACGGTCAAGAGACCCAGTACTTC. It specifies CASSPGDGQETQYF.

This chain connects TRBV7-9 to TRBJ2-2; 9 bases match TRBD1. Trimming at V came to 10 bases and at J to 1 base, leaving 7 bases not matched to a gene. The CDR3 spans 15 residues. Per germline, CDR1 SEHNR and CDR2 FQNEAQ (reference sequence). CDR3 DNA: TGTGCCACCCCCCCGGGACAGGGGAACACCGGGGAGCTGTTTTTT. Translating it yields CATPPGQGNTGELFF.

The J gene is TRBJ2-7, the V gene TRBV20-1; 7 bases map to TRBD1. In germline, CDR1 is DFQATT, CDR2 SNEGSKA (reference sequence). The CDR3 spans 14 residues. V was clipped by 3 bases and J by 0 bases; unmatched bases: 5. The DNA for the CDR3 is TGCAGTGCTAGTAAAGGGGACAGCTCCTACGAGCAGTACTTC. It translates to CSASKGDSSYEQYF.

The chain combines TRBV29-1 with TRBJ2-2; 11 bases are a match to TRBD2. The CDR3 has 14 amino acids. Germline V gene data show CDR1 as SQVTM and CDR2 as ANQGSEA. Trimming removed 7 bases from V and 6 bases from J; junction bases left unmatched: 7. The CDR3 nucleotides read TGCAGCGGAAATAGCGGGGGGGTTCCCGGGGAGCTGTTTTTT. It yields the protein CSGNSGGVPGELFF.

The genes are TRBV7-2 and TRBJ2-7, with 9 bases aligning to TRBD1. V lost 4 bases, J lost 3 bases, and 7 bases stayed unmatched. CDR1 is SGHTA and CDR2 is FQGNSA in the germline V gene. CDR3 length equals 15 residues. For the CDR3, the DNA is TGTGCCAGCAGCTCCGCCGGGACAGGGATCTACGAGCAGTACTTC. This translates into CASSSAGTGIYEQYF.

The chain has TRBV7-6 and TRBJ1-6, with unresolved D. V dropped 5 bases and J dropped 4 bases, with 12 bases sitting between them. CDR1 SGHVS and CDR2 FNYEAQ come from the germline V gene. The CDR3 contains 15 residues. CDR3 sequence: CASSIKTDYNSPLHF. The DNA for the CDR3 is TGTGCCAGCAGCATAAAAACAGATTATAATTCACCCCTCCACTTT.

The gene calls are TRBV7-2 and TRBJ2-1, with a tentative D call TRBD2 (6 bases). Germline CDR1 SGHTA, CDR2 FQGNSA. The V end lost 5 bases, the J end lost 5 bases, and 13 bases lay between the germline ends. This CDR3 has 14 residues. The CDR3 sequence: CASSTGTRNNEQFF. CDR3 sequence (DNA): TGTGCCAGCAGCACCGGGACTCGCAACAATGAGCAGTTCTTC.

This chain links TRBV4-2 with TRBJ2-7; 12 nucleotides line up with TRBD2. The CDR3 is made up of 19 amino acids. Germline CDR1 is LGHNA and CDR2 is YNFKEQ. V was pared by 0 bases and J by 2 bases, with 11 bases of the junction left unmatched. The CDR3 DNA reads as TGTGCCAGCAGCCAAGATGGGTTTCTAGCGGGGGGGCCAGCCTACGAGCAGTACTTC. This codes for CASSQDGFLAGGPAYEQYF.

This chain joins TRBV18 and TRBJ2-1; TRBD2 agrees at 14 bases. CDR3 size: 17 residues. CDR1 KGHSH and CDR2 LQKENI come from the germline V gene. With 2 bases clipped from V and 7 bases from J, the junction kept 7 bases outside the gene matches. The CDR3 region has the DNA TGTGCCAGCTCACCAAAGACTAGCGGGGGGGCAACGAATGAGCAGTTCTTC. This gives the protein CASSPKTSGGATNEQFF.

This clone was detected only once. The chain combines TRBV28 with TRBJ1-2; 8 bases fit TRBD1. Trimming removed 6 bases from V and 0 bases from J; junction bases left unmatched: 12. The CDR3 totals 17 residues. Germline V gene lookup returns CDR1 MDHEN and CDR2 SYDVKM. CDR3 region: CASRSQSRGLANYGYTF. CDR3 DNA: TGTGCCAGCAGATCTCAGAGCAGGGGGCTAGCTAACTATGGCTACACCTTC.

The V call is TRBV10-3, the J call TRBJ1-2, with TRBD1 as a possible D gene (5 bases). CDR3 length: 15 amino acids. Germline-derived CDR1 and CDR2 are ENHRY and SYGVKD. The germline V and J ends were trimmed by 3 bases and 2 bases, with 13 bases remaining between them. The CDR3 loop reads CAISDPKRGNYGYTF. As DNA, the CDR3 is TGTGCCATCAGTGACCCCAAGCGGGGGAACTATGGCTACACCTTC.

V is TRBV4-3 and J is TRBJ2-7; TRBD2 matches 11 bases. The CDR3 consists of 16 residues. Germline CDR1 reads LGHNA; CDR2 reads YSLEER. Trimming removed 2 bases from V and 5 bases from J; junction bases left unmatched: 8. The CDR3 here is CASSQRLAGGMNEQYF. CDR3 in DNA: TGCGCCAGCAGCCAACGGTTAGCGGGGGGGATGAACGAGCAGTACTTC.

The gene calls are TRBV6-5 and TRBJ1-6, with TRBD1 matching over 8 bases. The trim removed 0 bases at V and 9 bases at J, leaving 4 bases unmatched. The germline CDR1 and CDR2 sequences are MNHEY and SVGAGI. This CDR3 has 15 amino acids. CDR3 in amino acids: CASSYSKQGASPLHF. CDR3 DNA sequence: TGTGCCAGCAGTTACTCGAAGCAGGGGGCTTCACCCCTCCACTTT.

This clone was seen a few times. This chain links TRBV11-2 with TRBJ2-5; maybe TRBD2 (6 bases). Trimming removed 3 bases at V and 1 base at J, with 9 bases between. Germline-derived CDR1 and CDR2 are SGHAT and FQNNGV. There are 14 residues in the CDR3. Written as DNA, the CDR3 is TGTGCCAGCAGCTTTCGGGGGATCCAAGAGACCCAGTACTTC. Protein sequence: CASSFRGIQETQYF. The full variable domain, rest sourced from reference TRBV11-2 and TRBJ2-5, is EAGVAQSPRYKIIEKRQSVAFWCNPISGHATLYWYQQILGQGPKLLIQFQNNGVVDDSQLPKDRFSAERLKGVDSTLKIQPAKLEDSAVYLCASSFRGIQETQYFGPGTRLLVL.

This sequence joins TRBV7-2 and TRBJ2-3; D is unclear. CDR1 is SGHTA, CDR2 FQGNSA, per germline. The CDR3 is made up of 13 amino acids. V lost 7 bases and J 0 bases, leaving 8 bases between the germline ends. The CDR3 DNA reads as TGTGCCAGCAATACTCGAAGCACAGATACGCAGTATTTT. Translating it yields CASNTRSTDTQYF.

The J gene is TRBJ1-2, the V gene TRBV5-1, with 9 bases that match TRBD1. The V gene's germline CDR1 is SGHRS and CDR2 YFSETQ. The ends lost 3 bases at V and 8 bases at J; junction bases unmatched: 8. The CDR3 sequence is 14 residues long. The CDR3 DNA is TGCGCCAGCAGCTCCGGACAGGGGATAGACGGCTACACCTTC. This sequence encodes CASSSGQGIDGYTF.

This sequence joins TRBV28 and TRBJ2-3; perhaps TRBD2 as D (7 bases). CDR3 length: 20 residues. Trimming removed 1 base from V and 5 bases from J, with 28 bases in between. Germline CDR1 reads MDHEN; CDR2 reads SYDVKM. The CDR3 loop is CASSLSPRVLGGGPIDTQYF. CDR3 nucleotides: TGTGCCAGCAGTTTATCCCCTCGGGTGTTGGGGGGGGGCCCTATAGATACGCAGTATTTT.

This chain connects TRBV5-1 to TRBJ2-1; 8 bases line up with TRBD2. J lost 7 bases, V lost 4 bases, and 10 bases had no gene match. This CDR3 has 15 amino acids. Germline assignment: CDR1 SGHRS and CDR2 YFSETQ. CDR3 in amino acids: CASSVGGGRDNEQFF. CDR3 sequence (DNA): TGCGCCAGCAGCGTAGGCGGGGGGAGAGATAATGAGCAGTTCTTC.

The gene calls are TRBV28 and TRBJ2-1; 14 nucleotides agree with TRBD2. CDR3 length: 16 amino acids. Per the germline V gene, CDR1 is MDHEN and CDR2 is SYDVKM. V dropped 6 bases and J dropped 6; count of bases not matched to a gene: 7. CDR3: CASRRGTSGGVNEQFF. The CDR3 DNA is TGTGCCAGCAGACGGGGGACTAGCGGGGGTGTCAATGAGCAGTTCTTC.

The chain joins TRBV5-1 to TRBJ2-7; D not certain. Trimming stripped 0 bases from V and 4 bases from J, with 14 bases between. The CDR3 is 15 residues long. Germline V gives CDR1 SGHRS, CDR2 YFSETQ. The CDR3 spells CASSLADSSSYEQYF. The CDR3 coding sequence is TGCGCCAGCAGCTTGGCCGACTCCTCTTCTTACGAGCAGTACTTC.

The rearrangement links TRBV7-2 to TRBJ1-1; D is uncertain. This CDR3 has 15 residues. V lost 1 base, J lost 12 bases, and 21 bases lay in between. Germline loops: CDR1 SGHTA, CDR2 FQGNSA. CDR3 in DNA: TGTGCCAGCAGCTTAGACCGGGGAGGCCAGTTCAGAACTTTCTTT. Translating it yields CASSLDRGGQFRTFF.

This chain connects TRBV29-1 to TRBJ1-2, with TRBD1 identical over 7 bases. CDR3 length equals 13 residues. The V and J ends lost 6 bases and 3 bases, in that order; junction bases with no gene match: 7. Per germline, CDR1 SQVTM and CDR2 ANQGSEA. The CDR3 nucleotides are TGCAGCGTGTTGAGGGACAGCTACTATGGCTACACCTTC. This encodes CSVLRDSYYGYTF.

The chain is built from TRBV15 and TRBJ1-1; D perhaps matches TRBD1 (6 bases). V was clipped by 1 base and J by 3 bases, with 12 bases between them. CDR1 is LNHNV, CDR2 YYDKDF, per germline (reference sequence). This CDR3 spans 15 amino acids. CDR3 loop: CATSRGEGVYTEAFF. The CDR3 DNA reads as TGTGCCACCAGCAGAGGTGAGGGGGTGTACACTGAAGCTTTCTTT. The entire variable domain, with the rest obtained from reference TRBV15 and TRBJ1-1, is as follows: DAMVIQNPRYQVTQFGKPVTLSCSQTLNHNVMYWYQQKSSQAPKLLFHYYDKDFNNEADTPDNFQSRRPNTSFCFLDIRSPGLGDTAMYLCATSRGEGVYTEAFFGQGTRLTVV.

This chain uses TRBV7-9 with TRBJ2-5, with 9 bases that match TRBD2. V gave up 2 bases and J gave up 5 bases; unmatched junction bases: 9. Germline-derived CDR1 and CDR2 are SEHNR and FQNEAQ (reference sequence). This CDR3 is built from 16 residues. CDR3 coding DNA: TGTGCCAGCAGCTTAATCCGCGGGGGGGTTTGGGAGACCCAGTACTTC. Amino acid sequence: CASSLIRGGVWETQYF. Complete variable domain (other parts from reference TRBV7-9 and TRBJ2-5): DTGVSQNPRHKITKRGQNVTFRCDPISEHNRLYWYRQTLGQGPEFLTYFQNEAQLEKSRLLSDRFSAERPKGSFSTLEIQRTEQGDSAMYLCASSLIRGGVWETQYFGPGTRLLVL.

The genes are TRBV5-1 and TRBJ1-2; D gene uncertain. The CDR3 has 15 amino acids. Trimming left V 0 bases short and J 5 bases short, with 14 bases between. The germline V gene has CDR1 SGHRS and CDR2 YFSETQ. The CDR3 region has the DNA TGCGCCAGCAGCTTGGCCGGGTACGGGGAGTATGGCTACACCTTC. Its protein is CASSLAGYGEYGYTF.

The chain recombines TRBV9 with TRBJ1-3; possibly TRBD1 for D (6 bases). The germline V gene has CDR1 SGDLS and CDR2 YYNGEE. CDR3 size: 16 residues. Trimming stripped 3 bases from V and 2 bases from J, with 15 bases between. CDR3 in amino acids: CASSATGVGAGNTIYF. CDR3 DNA sequence: TGTGCCAGCAGCGCGACAGGTGTTGGCGCTGGAAACACCATATATTTT.

The chain recombines TRBV7-2 with TRBJ2-7; the match to TRBD2 covers 7 bases. Germline lookup yields CDR1 SGHTA and CDR2 FQGNSA. J gave up 3 bases and V 4 bases, and 12 bases lay outside the gene matches. The CDR3 runs 16 residues. DNA for the CDR3: TGTGCCAGCAGCTGGGACGGGGCTAGCGGAGGCTACGAGCAGTACTTC. It yields the protein CASSWDGASGGYEQYF.

The chain uses TRBV19 and TRBJ1-5; 8 positions agree with TRBD1. V dropped 5 bases and J dropped 6; count of bases not matched to a gene: 6. Germline CDR1 and CDR2: LNHDA and SQIVND (reference sequence). This CDR3 has 14 amino acids. The DNA of the CDR3 is TGTGCCAGTAGTGGCCAGGGGGCTGTTCAGCCCCAGCATTTT. Amino acid sequence: CASSGQGAVQPQHF.

The chain is built from TRBV11-2 and TRBJ2-7; 7 bases are a match to TRBD1. CDR1 is SGHAT, CDR2 FQNNGV, per germline. The CDR3 extends over 14 amino acids. Unmatched junction bases numbered 9, after V lost 5 bases and J lost 5 bases. CDR3: CASSRRQGIHEQYF. The CDR3 region has the DNA TGTGCCAGCAGCCGGCGACAGGGTATCCACGAGCAGTACTTC.